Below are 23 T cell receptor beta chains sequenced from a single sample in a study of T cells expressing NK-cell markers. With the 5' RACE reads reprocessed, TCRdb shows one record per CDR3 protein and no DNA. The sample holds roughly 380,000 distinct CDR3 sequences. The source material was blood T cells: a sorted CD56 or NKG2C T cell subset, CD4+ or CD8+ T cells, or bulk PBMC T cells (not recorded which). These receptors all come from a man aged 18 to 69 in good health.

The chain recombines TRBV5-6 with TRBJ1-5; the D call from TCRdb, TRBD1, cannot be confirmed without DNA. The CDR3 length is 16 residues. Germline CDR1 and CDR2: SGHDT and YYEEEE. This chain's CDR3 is CASRQSQVHSNQPQHF.

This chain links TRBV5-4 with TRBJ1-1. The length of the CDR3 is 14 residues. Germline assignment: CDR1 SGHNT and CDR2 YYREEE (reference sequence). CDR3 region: CASSAEVLNTEAFF.

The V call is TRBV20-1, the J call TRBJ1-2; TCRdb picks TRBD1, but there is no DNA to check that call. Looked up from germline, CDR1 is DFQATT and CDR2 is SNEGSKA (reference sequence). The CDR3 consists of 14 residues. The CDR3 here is CSGTRGAVDYGYTF.

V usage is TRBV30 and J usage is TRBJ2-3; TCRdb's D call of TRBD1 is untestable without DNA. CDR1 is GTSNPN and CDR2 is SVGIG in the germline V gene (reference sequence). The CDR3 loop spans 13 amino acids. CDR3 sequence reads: CAWKQPGGDTQYF.

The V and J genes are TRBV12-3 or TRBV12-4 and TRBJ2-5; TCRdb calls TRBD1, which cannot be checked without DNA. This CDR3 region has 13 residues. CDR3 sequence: CATRRDGLETQYF.

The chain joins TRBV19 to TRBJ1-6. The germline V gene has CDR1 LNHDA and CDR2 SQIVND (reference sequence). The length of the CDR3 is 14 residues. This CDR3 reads CASSQLGFNSPLHF.

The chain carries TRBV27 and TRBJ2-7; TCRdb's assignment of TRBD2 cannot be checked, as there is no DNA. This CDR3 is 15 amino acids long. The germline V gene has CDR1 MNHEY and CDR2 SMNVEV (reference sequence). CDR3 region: CASSPRSGGFYEQYF.

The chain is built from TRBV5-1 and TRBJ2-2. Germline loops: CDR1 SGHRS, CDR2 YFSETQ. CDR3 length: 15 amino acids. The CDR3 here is CASSLYGENTGELFF.

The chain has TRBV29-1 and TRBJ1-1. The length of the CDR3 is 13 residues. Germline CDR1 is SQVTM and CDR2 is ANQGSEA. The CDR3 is CSVALGFRHEAFF.

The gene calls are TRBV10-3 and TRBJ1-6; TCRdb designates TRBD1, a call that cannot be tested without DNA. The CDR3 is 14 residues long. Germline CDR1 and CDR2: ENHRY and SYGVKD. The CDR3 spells CATSQDKYNSPLHF.

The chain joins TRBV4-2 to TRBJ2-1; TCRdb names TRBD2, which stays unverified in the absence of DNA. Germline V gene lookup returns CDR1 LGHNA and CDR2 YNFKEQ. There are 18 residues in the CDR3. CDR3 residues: CASSQEVLTSGGANEQFF.

This chain's CDR3 is CASSYSRGAYEQYF. V usage is TRBV6-5 and J usage is TRBJ2-7; TCRdb reports TRBD1, a call that lacks DNA to check it against. The CDR3 sequence is 14 residues long. Germline V lookup: CDR1 MNHEY, CDR2 SVGAGI.

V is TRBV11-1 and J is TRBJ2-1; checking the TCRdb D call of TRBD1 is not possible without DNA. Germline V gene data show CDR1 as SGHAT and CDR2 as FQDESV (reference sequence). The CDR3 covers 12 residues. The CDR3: CASSPRDVEQFF.

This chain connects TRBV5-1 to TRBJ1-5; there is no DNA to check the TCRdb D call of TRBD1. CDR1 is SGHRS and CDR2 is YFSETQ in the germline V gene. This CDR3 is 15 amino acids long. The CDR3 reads CASSLEGRVDQPQHF.

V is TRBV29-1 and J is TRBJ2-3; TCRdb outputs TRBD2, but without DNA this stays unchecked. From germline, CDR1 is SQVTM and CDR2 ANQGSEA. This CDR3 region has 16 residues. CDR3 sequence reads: CSVVWLGGAGTDTQYF.

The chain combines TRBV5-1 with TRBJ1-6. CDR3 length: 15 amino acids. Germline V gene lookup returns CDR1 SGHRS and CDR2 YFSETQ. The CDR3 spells CASARTENYNSPLHF.

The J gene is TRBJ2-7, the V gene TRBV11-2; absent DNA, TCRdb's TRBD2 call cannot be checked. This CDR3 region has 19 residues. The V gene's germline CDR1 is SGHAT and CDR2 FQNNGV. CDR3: CASSFRLLAGDRALYEQYF.

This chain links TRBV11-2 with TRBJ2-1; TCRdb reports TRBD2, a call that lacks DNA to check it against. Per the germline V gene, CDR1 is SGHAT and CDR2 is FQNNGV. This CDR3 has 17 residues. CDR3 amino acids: CASSSSASGGTYNEQFF. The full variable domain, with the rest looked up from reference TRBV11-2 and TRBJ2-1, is EAGVAQSPRYKIIEKRQSVAFWCNPISGHATLYWYQQILGQGPKLLIQFQNNGVVDDSQLPKDRFSAERLKGVDSTLKIQPAKLEDSAVYLCASSSSASGGTYNEQFFGPGTRLTVL.

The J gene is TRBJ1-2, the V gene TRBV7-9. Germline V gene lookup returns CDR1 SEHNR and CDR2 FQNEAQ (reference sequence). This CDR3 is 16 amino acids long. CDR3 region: CASSPIGPRANYGYTF. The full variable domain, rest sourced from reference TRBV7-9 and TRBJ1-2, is DTGVSQNPRHKITKRGQNVTFRCDPISEHNRLYWYRQTLGQGPEFLTYFQNEAQLEKSRLLSDRFSAERPKGSFSTLEIQRTEQGDSAMYLCASSPIGPRANYGYTFGSGTRLTVV.

This CDR3 reads CASRPERGGETQYF. This rearrangement joins TRBV12-3 or TRBV12-4 to TRBJ2-5; checking the TCRdb D call of TRBD1 is not possible without DNA. There are 14 residues in the CDR3.

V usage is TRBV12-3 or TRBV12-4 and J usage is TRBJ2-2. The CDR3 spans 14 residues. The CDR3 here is CASSLRGASGELFF.

The CDR3 spells CASSSLTSGGTGEQFF. This chain uses TRBV28 with TRBJ2-1; TCRdb names TRBD2, which stays unverified in the absence of DNA. Germline V gives CDR1 MDHEN, CDR2 SYDVKM. The CDR3 consists of 16 residues.

The CDR3 reads CSARSTGREAPQHF. This chain connects TRBV20-1 to TRBJ1-5. The length of the CDR3 is 14 residues. Germline-derived CDR1 and CDR2 are DFQATT and SNEGSKA (reference sequence).